This TCR beta chain was found in a study of patients and donors after allogeneic stem cell transplantation. TCRdb passed the RT-PCR reads through MiXCR, listing each CDR3 protein once. The profile shows a few hundred thousand distinct CDR3 sequences, about 37% of them singletons. Per the germline V gene, CDR1 is DFQATT and CDR2 is SNEGSKA (reference sequence). The V end was cut by 1 base, the J end by 7 bases, with 10 bases between. CDR3 size: 13 residues. This clonotype was obtained from a human donor who was either an allogeneic HSCT recipient or a stem cell or donor lymphocyte infusion donor (not recorded which). It is not recorded whose cells these are; they may come from a transplant donor. Sequenced material: blood, either unsorted or a sorted T cell fraction (not recorded which). The V call is TRBV20-1, the J call TRBJ2-2; tentatively, D is TRBD2 (5 bases). CDR3 residues: CSARAGDGGELFF. Here the CDR3 DNA reads TGCAGTGCTAGAGCCGGGGATGGCGGGGAGCTGTTTTTT.